This record looks at one TCR beta chain sequence and its context. What it binds is unknown. Each HIV participant was treated in the United States. Version v3.0 of the immunoSEQ assay was performed at survey level. The table came from immunoSEQ multiplex PCR; TCRdb's copy has only in-frame clones and leaves some out. The sample lists fewer than 35,000 clones, approximately 80% occurring once. Per the germline V gene, CDR1 is LGHNT and CDR2 is FRNRAP. The CDR3 contains 15 residues. After removal of 7 bases from V and 9 bases from J, the junction contained 15 bases not matched to a gene. The sample belongs to a study of long-term antiretroviral therapy in people with HIV. Study summary: In the earliest collections, sampling predates the 2015 immediate-ART recommendation by about a decade. Study-wide findings and caveats: All time points showed a repertoire dominated by clones expanded before ART.

This sample comprised unsorted PBMCs, obtained 2 years after starting antiretroviral therapy. This sequence joins TRBV12-5 and TRBJ2-5; 9 bases line up with TRBD2. The TCR originated in a woman aged 45-65 years with HIV. In nucleotides, the CDR3 is TGTGCTAGTGTACCCTACGCGGGGGGGCCCATGGCCCAGTACTTC. Amino acid sequence: CASVPYAGGPMAQYF.